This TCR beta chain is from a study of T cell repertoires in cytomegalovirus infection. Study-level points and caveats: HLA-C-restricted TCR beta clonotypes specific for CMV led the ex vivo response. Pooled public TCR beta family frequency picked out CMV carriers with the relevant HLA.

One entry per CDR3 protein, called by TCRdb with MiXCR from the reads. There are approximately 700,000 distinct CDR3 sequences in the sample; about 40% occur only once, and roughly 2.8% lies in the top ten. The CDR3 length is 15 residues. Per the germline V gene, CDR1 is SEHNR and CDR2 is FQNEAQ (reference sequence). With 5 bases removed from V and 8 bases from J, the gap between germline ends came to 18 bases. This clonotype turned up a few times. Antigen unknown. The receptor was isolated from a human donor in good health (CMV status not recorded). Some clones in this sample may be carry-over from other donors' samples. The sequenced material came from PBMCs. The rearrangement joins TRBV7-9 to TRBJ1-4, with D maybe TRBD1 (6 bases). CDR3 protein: CASSKTLRGGEKLFF. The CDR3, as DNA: TGTGCCAGCAGCAAAACCCTCAGGGGCGGAGAAAAACTGTTTTTT.